Given below is one T cell receptor (beta chain) in context. The CDR3 covers 13 residues. Trimming left V 2 bases short and J 2 bases short, with 7 bases between. The germline V gene encodes CDR1 SGHNT and CDR2 YENEEA. This record comes from a study of cytomegalovirus exposure and HLA in healthy donors. The repertoire was sequenced with immunoSEQ multiplex PCR; TCRdb's copy has only in-frame clones and lacks some. The table lists approximately 150,000 clones, 80% to 90% of them singletons. Source material: PBMCs. V usage is TRBV11-3 and J usage is TRBJ2-7, with D tentatively TRBD1 (6 bases). This clonotype was sampled from a woman aged 30 to 39 in good health and CMV-seronegative. The CDR3 reads CASSLRTAYEQYF. The CDR3 DNA reads as TGTGCCAGCAGCTTACGGACAGCCTACGAGCAGTACTTC. Full variable domain (rest looked up from reference TRBV11-3 and TRBJ2-7): EAGVVQSPRYKIIEKKQPVAFWCNPISGHNTLYWYLQNLGQGPELLIRYENEEAVDDSQLPKDRFSAERLKGVDSTLKIQPAELGDSAVYLCASSLRTAYEQYFGPGTRLTVT.